This passage covers 29 T cell receptor beta chains from one sample sequenced in a study of blood T cell repertoires in COVID-19 (TCRdb year 2020). The library was built by means of the immunoSEQ multiplex PCR assay. The clones in this table, taken by TCRdb from immuneACCESS, are in-frame only. Not every clone is retained; where verified, under half of the shortfall comes from an unresolved V gene, and the cause of the rest is unknown. In this sample the table shows under 75,000 clones, about three quarters of which occur a single time. The ten biggest clones cover approximately 14% of the sample. The sequenced material came from peripheral blood. These receptor sequences come from a man of 80 years or more with acute or convalescent COVID-19.

J is TRBJ2-4 and V is TRBV2; a possible D gene is TRBD1 (6 bases). Trimming removed 7 bases from V and 7 bases from J, with 14 bases in between. This CDR3 spans 13 amino acids. Germline-derived CDR1 and CDR2 are SNHLY and FYNNEI. The DNA for the CDR3 is TGTGCCAGCAATCTTGGACAGTCCAACATTCAGTACTTC. Translating gives CASNLGQSNIQYF. The variable domain in full, with the rest retrieved from reference TRBV2 and TRBJ2-4, is EPEVTQTPSHQVTQMGQEVILRCVPISNHLYFYWYRQILGQKVEFLVSFYNNEISEKSEIFDDQFSVERPDGSNFTLKIRSTKLEDSAMYFCASNLGQSNIQYFGAGTRLSVL.

The rearrangement links TRBV11-3 to TRBJ2-5; TRBD1 matches at 9 bases. V lost 5 bases and J lost 2; bases outside the gene matches: 9. The CDR3 loop spans 16 amino acids. CDR1 and CDR2 (germline): SGHNT, YENEEA. CDR3 in amino acids: CASSTVSGTGQETQYF. In DNA form, the CDR3 reads TGTGCCAGCAGCACTGTTTCCGGGACAGGGCAAGAGACCCAGTACTTC.

V gene TRBV6-2 or TRBV6-3 combines with J gene TRBJ2-1, with TRBD2 identical over 9 bases. The CDR3 totals 14 residues. Germline V gives CDR1 MNHEY, CDR2 SVGEGT. V lost 4 bases and J lost 9; bases outside the gene matches: 7. The DNA of the CDR3 is TGTGCCAGCAGTTCGCTAGCGGGGAGGAGTGAGCAGTTCTTC. The encoded protein is CASSSLAGRSEQFF.

This rearrangement joins TRBV5-1 to TRBJ2-1; the match to TRBD2 covers 8 bases. CDR3 length equals 14 residues. Germline V gives CDR1 SGHRS, CDR2 YFSETQ. V lost 7 bases and J lost 7; bases outside the gene matches: 10. CDR3 loop: CASGDGRVWNEQFF. CDR3 nucleotides: TGCGCCAGCGGGGACGGGAGGGTTTGGAATGAGCAGTTCTTC. The complete variable domain, with remaining parts taken from reference TRBV5-1 and TRBJ2-1, reads KAGVTQTPRYLIKTRGQQVTLSCSPISGHRSVSWYQQTPGQGLQFLFEYFSETQRNKGNFPGRFSGRQFSNSRSEMNVSTLELGDSALYLCASGDGRVWNEQFFGPGTRLTVL.

CDR3: CASSQTDRGTNTGELFF. The CDR3 nucleotides are TGCGCCAGCAGCCAAACAGACAGGGGGACGAACACCGGGGAGCTGTTTTTT. The V and J genes are TRBV4-1 and TRBJ2-2; 9 bases are a match to TRBD1. In germline, CDR1 is MGHRA, CDR2 YSYEKL. There are 17 residues in the CDR3. The junction had 4 bases not matched to a gene; V was cut back by 2 bases and J by 0 bases.

J is TRBJ2-7 and V is TRBV7-2; possibly TRBD1 for D (7 bases). This CDR3 comprises 16 residues. CDR1 is SGHTA, CDR2 FQGNSA, per germline. The V and J ends lost 4 bases and 5 bases respectively, with 21 bases between them. The CDR3 is CASSSLRQGGWDEQYF. CDR3 nucleotide sequence: TGTGCCAGCAGCTCCCTTAGACAGGGAGGTTGGGACGAGCAGTACTTC. Complete variable domain (other parts from reference TRBV7-2 and TRBJ2-7): GAGVSQSPSNKVTEKGKDVELRCDPISGHTALYWYRQSLGQGLEFLIYFQGNSAPDKSGLPSDRFSAERTGGSVSTLTIQRTQQEDSAVYLCASSSLRQGGWDEQYFGPGTRLTVT.

The rearrangement links TRBV2 to TRBJ1-6; D may be TRBD1 (5 bases). CDR3 length equals 12 residues. Germline values: CDR1 SNHLY, CDR2 FYNNEI. V lost 4 bases to trimming and J lost 11 bases, with 9 bases between them. The CDR3 nucleotides read TGTGCCAGCAGTGTTGGGGGGACACCCCTCCACTTT. It encodes CASSVGGTPLHF.

By share, this clone counts as medium-sized (0.01 to 0.1%). This sequence joins TRBV19 and TRBJ1-2, with TRBD1 matching over 7 bases. The V and J ends lost 3 bases and 5 bases, in that order; junction bases with no gene match: 3. CDR1 is LNHDA, CDR2 SQIVND, per germline (reference sequence). The CDR3 has 13 amino acids. The CDR3, as DNA: TGTGCCAGTAGTATTTCGACAGGGTATGGCTACACCTTC. Translation: CASSISTGYGYTF.

The chain links TRBV5-1 to TRBJ1-5; no clear D gene. The CDR3 totals 15 residues. The V gene lost 0 bases and the J gene lost 1 base, with 8 bases spanning the gap. The germline gives CDR1 SGHRS, CDR2 YFSETQ. The CDR3 here is CASSLAPGSNQPQHF. The CDR3 DNA sequence: TGCGCCAGCAGCTTGGCCCCGGGGAGCAATCAGCCCCAGCATTTT.

V and J are TRBV27 and TRBJ1-2, with D possibly being TRBD1 (5 bases). Trimming pared 2 bases from V and 5 bases from J, leaving 15 bases between. From germline, CDR1 is MNHEY and CDR2 SMNVEV (reference sequence). The CDR3 length is 15 residues. CDR3 nucleotides: TGTGCCAGCAGTTTAAGTCCGGGCGGGGGTTATGGCTACACCTTC. Its translation: CASSLSPGGGYGYTF.

The chain has TRBV19 and TRBJ1-1; D gene uncertain. This CDR3 comprises 14 residues. CDR1 and CDR2 from the germline V gene are LNHDA and SQIVND (reference sequence). V lost 5 bases and J lost 0, with 10 bases in between. This CDR3 is CASSWAVLNTEAFF. The DNA for the CDR3 is TGTGCCAGTAGTTGGGCCGTTTTGAACACTGAAGCTTTCTTT.

Written as DNA, the CDR3 is TGTGCCAGCAGTTTCATCTCTTGGACTAGCGGCACAGATACGCAGTATTTT. It is translated as CASSFISWTSGTDTQYF. V gene TRBV28 combines with J gene TRBJ2-3; the match to TRBD2 covers 9 bases. The CDR3 runs to 17 residues. CDR1 and CDR2 (germline): MDHEN, SYDVKM. Trimming at V came to 3 bases and at J to 1 base, leaving 8 bases not matched to a gene.

This clone came up a few times. The chain has TRBV28 and TRBJ1-1; D is undetermined. Trimming removed 3 bases at V and 10 bases at J, with 9 bases between. Looked up from germline, CDR1 is MDHEN and CDR2 is SYDVKM. The CDR3 has 11 residues. The chain's CDR3 is CASSLPGGAFF. CDR3 DNA sequence: TGTGCCAGCAGTTTGCCGGGTGGAGCTTTCTTT.

The chain recombines TRBV5-1 with TRBJ2-2, with D perhaps matching TRBD1 (6 bases). From germline, CDR1 is SGHRS and CDR2 YFSETQ. The CDR3 loop spans 13 amino acids. Trimming removed 7 bases at V and 1 base at J, with 8 bases between. The CDR3, as DNA: TGCGCCAGCCTACAGGGGAACACCGGGGAGCTGTTTTTT. Translated, it gives CASLQGNTGELFF. Using reference TRBV5-1 and TRBJ2-2 for the parts outside the CDR3, the full variable domain is KAGVTQTPRYLIKTRGQQVTLSCSPISGHRSVSWYQQTPGQGLQFLFEYFSETQRNKGNFPGRFSGRQFSNSRSEMNVSTLELGDSALYLCASLQGNTGELFFGEGSRLTVL.

The V and J genes are TRBV19 and TRBJ1-6; the D is unclear. The CDR3 totals 13 residues. The germline V and J ends were trimmed by 3 bases and 7 bases, with 7 bases remaining between them. The germline CDR1 and CDR2 sequences are LNHDA and SQIVND (reference sequence). The CDR3 DNA sequence: TGTGCCAGTAGTATTCGAGGAAATTCACCCCTCCACTTT. This gives the protein CASSIRGNSPLHF.

This chain joins TRBV7-2 and TRBJ2-1, with TRBD2 matching over 10 bases. The J segment lost 10 bases and the V segment lost 6 bases, leaving 0 bases of the junction unmatched. From germline, CDR1 is SGHTA and CDR2 FQGNSA. This CDR3 has 11 amino acids. Written as DNA, the CDR3 is TGTGCCAGCAGAGCGGGGGGGGAGCAGTTCTTC. Its protein product is CASRAGGEQFF.

V is TRBV24-1 and J is TRBJ2-3; 9 bases agree with TRBD1. Per germline, CDR1 KGHDR and CDR2 SFDVKD. CDR3 length: 16 residues. V lost 3 bases and J lost 0; bases outside the gene matches: 3. In DNA form, the CDR3 reads TGTGCCACCAGTGATCCGGGACAGGGCAGCACAGATACGCAGTATTTT. Residues: CATSDPGQGSTDTQYF.

This chain uses TRBV4-2 with TRBJ2-1; 10 positions match TRBD2. V trimming: 8 bases; J trimming: 7 bases; junction bases outside the gene matches: 8. The CDR3 covers 14 residues. The germline CDR1 and CDR2 sequences are LGHNA and YNFKEQ. The CDR3 is CASRVAGGSNEQFF. CDR3 nucleotide sequence: TGTGCCAGCCGAGTAGCGGGAGGATCTAATGAGCAGTTCTTC.

The CDR3 is CASSHWAANTGELFF. The CDR3 DNA sequence: TGTGCCAGTAGCCACTGGGCCGCGAACACCGGGGAGCTGTTTTTT. V and J are TRBV19 and TRBJ2-2; D not certain. CDR1 is LNHDA, CDR2 SQIVND, per germline (reference sequence). The CDR3 is 15 amino acids. Trimming removed 6 bases at V and 0 bases at J, with 11 bases between.

The V call is TRBV18, the J call TRBJ1-4, with D perhaps matching TRBD1 (6 bases). Germline CDR1 is KGHSH and CDR2 is LQKENI. The CDR3 is made up of 15 amino acids. The V gene lost 2 bases and the J gene lost 5 bases, with 12 bases spanning the gap. For the CDR3, the DNA is TGTGCCAGCTCACCAGGGGGACACGACAATGAAAAACTGTTTTTT. This encodes CASSPGGHDNEKLFF.

The V call is TRBV28, the J call TRBJ2-7; D is possibly TRBD2 (6 bases). CDR1 is MDHEN, CDR2 SYDVKM, per germline. The CDR3 length is 14 residues. V lost 6 bases and J lost 7, with 19 bases in between. CDR3 loop: CASRGGNPGSEQYF. The CDR3 DNA is TGTGCCAGCAGGGGCGGGAACCCGGGGTCGGAGCAGTACTTC.

This clone has just one count. The chain links TRBV7-6 to TRBJ1-4; no firm D call. The CDR3 is 14 amino acids. Germline V gene data show CDR1 as SGHVS and CDR2 as FNYEAQ. V lost 5 bases to trimming and J lost 3 bases, with 10 bases between them. CDR3 protein: CASSPVGANEKLFF. CDR3 in DNA: TGTGCCAGCAGCCCGGTCGGAGCTAATGAAAAACTGTTTTTT.

The gene calls are TRBV27 and TRBJ1-1; a weak D match, TRBD1 (6 bases). Germline values: CDR1 MNHEY, CDR2 SMNVEV (reference sequence). CDR3 length: 12 residues. Trimming pared 8 bases from V and 0 bases from J, leaving 7 bases between. CDR3 sequence reads: CASGQLNTEAFF. CDR3 nucleotides: TGTGCCAGCGGACAGCTGAACACTGAAGCTTTCTTT.

This clone occurred a few times. This chain uses TRBV7-3 with TRBJ1-1; 7 nucleotides align to TRBD1. The CDR3 covers 13 residues. CDR1 SGHTA and CDR2 FQGTGA come from the germline V gene. With V trimmed by 6 bases and J by 11 bases, 12 bases remained unmatched. DNA of the CDR3: TGTGCCAGCAGGCATGACACCGACAGGGTGGCTTTCTTT. It codes for CASRHDTDRVAFF.

The CDR3 sequence is CASSFPDRQETQYF. The CDR3 coding sequence is TGTGCCAGCAGCTTCCCCGACAGACAAGAGACCCAGTACTTC. The chain joins TRBV5-6 to TRBJ2-5; tentative D call: TRBD1 (5 bases). With 2 bases removed from V and 2 bases from J, the gap between germline ends came to 10 bases. CDR3 size: 14 residues. Per germline, CDR1 SGHDT and CDR2 YYEEEE.

CDR3 amino acids: CASSRGLAGAGNEQFF. The CDR3 DNA reads as TGTGCCAGCAGCAGGGGACTAGCGGGAGCGGGCAATGAGCAGTTCTTC. This sequence joins TRBV7-3 and TRBJ2-1; 14 nucleotides agree with TRBD2. The CDR3 has 16 amino acids. The germline V gene encodes CDR1 SGHTA and CDR2 FQGTGA. V dropped 5 bases and J dropped 6; count of bases not matched to a gene: 6.

The rearrangement joins TRBV27 to TRBJ2-3; 7 nucleotides align to TRBD2. The germline V gene has CDR1 MNHEY and CDR2 SMNVEV (reference sequence). The CDR3 is made up of 16 amino acids. V lost 4 bases and J lost 2; bases outside the gene matches: 9. CDR3 protein: CASSSSPSGVTDTQYF. The CDR3 bases are TGTGCCAGCAGTTCCTCGCCCAGCGGGGTCACAGATACGCAGTATTTT.

CDR3 amino acids: CASSPRTSADEQFF. As DNA, the CDR3 is TGTGCCAGCAGCCCCAGGACTAGCGCGGATGAGCAGTTCTTC. The V gene is TRBV9, the J gene TRBJ2-1, with TRBD2 identical over 9 bases. V lost 4 bases and J lost 8; bases outside the gene matches: 7. From germline, CDR1 is SGDLS and CDR2 YYNGEE. This CDR3 is 14 amino acids long.

The chain couples TRBV18 to TRBJ1-5, with D possibly being TRBD1 (6 bases). Looked up from germline, CDR1 is KGHSH and CDR2 is LQKENI. CDR3 length: 14 amino acids. The V end was cut by 3 bases, the J end by 7 bases, with 13 bases between. The CDR3 DNA reads TGTGCCAGCTCACCCGGGGGGGCAAGACAGCCCCAGCATTTT. This encodes CASSPGGARQPQHF. Combining the CDR3 with reference TRBV18 and TRBJ1-5 gives the whole variable domain NAGVMQNPRHLVRRRGQEARLRCSPMKGHSHVYWYRQLPEEGLKFMVYLQKENIIDESGMPKERFSAEFPKEGPSILRIQQVVRGDSAAYFCASSPGGARQPQHFGDGTRLSIL.